The 8 T cell receptor beta chains below all came from one sample that was sequenced in a study of T cells in Graves' hyperthyroidism and ophthalmopathy. RNA transcripts gave rise to amplified TCR beta CDR3 regions. In the first-round RT-PCR of the TCR CDR3, the HTBI primer set was used. TCRdb reprocessed the multiplex PCR reads with MiXCR, giving one entry per CDR3 protein. The profile shows about 420,000 distinct CDR3 sequences, less than 20% of them singletons. Sequenced sample: blood. The receptors were gathered from a woman aged 18-29 years with Graves' hyperthyroidism.

This clonotype has just a few counts. The chain has TRBV7-2 and TRBJ1-1, with D possibly matching TRBD1 (6 bases). V lost 4 bases and J 4 bases, leaving 19 bases between the germline ends. Per germline, CDR1 SGHTA and CDR2 FQGNSA. This CDR3 is built from 16 residues. The CDR3 loop reads CASSSGQPTSGTEAFF. The CDR3 DNA reads as TGTGCCAGCAGCTCCGGACAGCCTACTTCGGGCACTGAAGCTTTCTTT.

This clonotype has ten or more counts. The rearrangement uses TRBV19 and TRBJ1-2, with 7 bases lining up with TRBD1. CDR1 and CDR2 (germline): LNHDA, SQIVND (reference sequence). The CDR3 is made up of 13 amino acids. V lost 7 bases, J lost 2 bases, and 4 bases stayed unmatched. Written as DNA, the CDR3 is TGTGCCAGTACCCCGGGACAGAACTATGGCTACACCTTC. Protein sequence: CASTPGQNYGYTF.

This clonotype was observed at least ten times. This chain connects TRBV10-3 to TRBJ1-4; maybe TRBD1 (5 bases). Per germline, CDR1 ENHRY and CDR2 SYGVKD. V lost 4 bases and J 3 bases, leaving 9 bases between the germline ends. CDR3 length: 14 amino acids. The CDR3 nucleotides are TGTGCCATCAGTGGGGGCGGATCTAATGAAAAACTGTTTTTT. Residues: CAISGGGSNEKLFF.

This clonotype is termed medium-sized. The chain carries TRBV2 and TRBJ1-1, with TRBD1 as a possible D gene (6 bases). The CDR3 contains 14 residues. Germline lookup yields CDR1 SNHLY and CDR2 FYNNEI. Trimming pared 5 bases from V and 4 bases from J, leaving 14 bases between. The CDR3 nucleotides are TGTGCCAGCAGTCTTGGACAGCCAGCCACTGAAGCTTTCTTT. Amino acids: CASSLGQPATEAFF.

In regard to this clonotype: Given a much more abundant clone one base away, this may be a read error. The gene calls are TRBV18 and TRBJ2-1, with 9 bases aligning to TRBD1. The J call could be wrong; TRBJ2-7 is a better fit for the DNA end. Germline CDR1 is KGHSH and CDR2 is LQKENI. The CDR3 is 17 amino acids. The chain's CDR3 is CASSPHETGQGLNEQYF. In nucleotides, the CDR3 is TGTGCCAGCTCACCGCACGAGACGGGACAGGGCTTGAATGAGCAGTACTTC.

This clonotype was detected ten times or more. The chain combines TRBV24-1 with TRBJ1-2, with D hard to call. Germline assignment: CDR1 KGHDR and CDR2 SFDVKD. There are 14 residues in the CDR3. Trimming shortened V by 5 bases and J by 0 bases, and 9 bases separated the two germline ends. CDR3 sequence (DNA): TGTGCCACCAGTGCGGCAGGAACTAACTATGGCTACACCTTC. As protein: CATSAAGTNYGYTF.

This clonotype showed up many times. The gene calls are TRBV27 and TRBJ2-7, with 11 bases that match TRBD2. Trimming removed 6 bases from V and 6 bases from J; junction bases left unmatched: 16. This CDR3 is 17 amino acids long. Germline V lookup: CDR1 MNHEY, CDR2 SMNVEV (reference sequence). CDR3 sequence (DNA): TGTGCCAGCAGACCCCGGCCGGGACTAGCGGCTACTGGCGAGCAGTACTTC. This translates into CASRPRPGLAATGEQYF.

This clonotype came up many times. The chain links TRBV6-1 to TRBJ2-1; 8 nucleotides agree with TRBD1. This CDR3 is built from 15 residues. The germline V gene has CDR1 MNHNS and CDR2 SASEGT. Trimming cost V 2 bases and J 3 bases; bases outside gene matches: 3. This chain's CDR3 is CASSEPGTGYNEQFF. The CDR3 nucleotides are TGTGCCAGCAGTGAACCCGGGACAGGCTACAATGAGCAGTTCTTC.